Listed below are T cell receptor beta chains from one sample, sequenced in a study of Ad26.COV2.S vaccination and SARS-CoV-2 variants. Sequencing was performed with immunoSEQ multiplex PCR; in TCRdb, only in-frame clones are kept and a portion is missing. The sample yields 250,000 to 300,000 clones, approximately 89% seen once. The sequencing used peripheral blood, collected in a trial of Ad26.COV2.S vaccine versus placebo. Receptors were obtained from a person aged 18-60 years who received the Ad26.COV2.S COVID-19 vaccine or a placebo. CDR3s include the opening cysteine and the closing phenylalanine or tryptophan. Each record gives: V gene, clone size, D gene, J gene, CDR3 length, CDR3 protein, CDR3 DNA. D genes are given only for firm matches. Rows give clone size only sometimes, using once, few, many, or a class for an expanded clone.

V: TRBV10-3
size: .
D: TRBD1
J: TRBJ1-5
length: 17
CDR3: CAISESDRGLRNQPQHF
DNA: TGTGCCATCAGTGAGTCGGACAGGGGGCTTCGCAATCAGCCCCAGCATTTT

V: TRBV2
size: .
D: .
J: TRBJ1-6
length: 16
CDR3: CASNSAGLTYNSPLHF
DNA: TGTGCCAGCAATAGTGCAGGGCTCACCTATAATTCACCCCTCCACTTT

V: TRBV14
size: .
D: TRBD2
J: TRBJ2-7
length: 17
CDR3: CASSLLGLAGGAYEQYF
DNA: TGTGCCAGCAGCCTGTTGGGACTAGCGGGAGGGGCCTACGAGCAGTACTTC

V: TRBV4-1
size: .
D: TRBD1
J: TRBJ1-2
length: 14
CDR3: CASSQRDRDYGYTF
DNA: TGCGCCAGCAGCCAACGGGACAGGGACTATGGCTACACCTTC

V: TRBV9
size: .
D: TRBD1
J: TRBJ1-1
length: 18
CDR3: CASSVGQGHIARDTEAFF
DNA: TGTGCCAGCAGCGTCGGACAGGGTCATATCGCGAGGGACACTGAAGCTTTCTTT

V: TRBV10-3
size: few
D: TRBD1
J: TRBJ1-1
length: 15
CDR3: CAIRPSGTANTEAFF
DNA: TGTGCCATCAGACCATCCGGGACAGCGAACACTGAAGCTTTCTTT

V: TRBV30
size: .
D: .
J: TRBJ2-2
length: 17
CDR3: CAWSGNLYVGPGGELFF
DNA: TGTGCCTGGAGCGGTAACCTCTACGTAGGGCCCGGGGGGGAGCTGTTTTTT

V: TRBV19
size: .
D: .
J: TRBJ2-1
length: 15
CDR3: CASSIVQGGVYEQFF
DNA: TGTGCCAGTAGTATAGTACAGGGGGGGGTCTATGAGCAGTTCTTC

V: TRBV18
size: .
D: .
J: TRBJ1-2
length: 14
CDR3: CASSPQGFNYGYTF
DNA: TGTGCCAGCTCCCCTCAGGGGTTTAACTATGGCTACACCTTC

V: TRBV5-5
size: .
D: .
J: TRBJ2-5
length: 13
CDR3: CASSTDSQETQYF
DNA: TGTGCCAGCAGCACGGACTCGCAAGAGACCCAGTACTTC

V: TRBV18
size: .
D: .
J: TRBJ1-6
length: 16
CDR3: CASSPRTSPYNSPLHF
DNA: TGTGCCAGCTCACCGAGGACCAGCCCCTATAATTCACCCCTCCACTTT

V: TRBV15
size: .
D: .
J: TRBJ2-7
length: 15
CDR3: CATSRDPPGSYEQYF
DNA: TGTGCCACCAGCAGAGATCCGCCAGGGTCCTACGAGCAGTACTTC

V: TRBV19
size: .
D: .
J: TRBJ2-7
length: 15
CDR3: CASSIKVQSHYEQYF
DNA: TGTGCCAGTAGTATTAAAGTCCAAAGCCACTACGAGCAGTACTTC

V: TRBV18
size: .
D: .
J: TRBJ2-7
length: 15
CDR3: CASSPKQVTPYEQYF
DNA: TGTGCCAGCTCCCCCAAACAGGTAACTCCCTACGAGCAGTACTTC

V: TRBV10-3
size: once
D: .
J: TRBJ2-5
length: 13
CDR3: CAISDRGGETQYF
DNA: TGTGCCATCAGTGACAGGGGGGGAGAGACCCAGTACTTC

V: TRBV10-3
size: .
D: .
J: TRBJ2-1
length: 15
CDR3: CAISESSREINEQFF
DNA: TGTGCCATCAGTGAGTCGTCTCGTGAGATCAATGAGCAGTTCTTC

V: TRBV18
size: .
D: .
J: TRBJ1-1
length: 15
CDR3: CASSETVQVNTEAFF
DNA: TGTGCCAGCTCCGAAACGGTACAGGTGAACACTGAAGCTTTCTTT

V: TRBV30
size: .
D: .
J: TRBJ2-3
length: 15
CDR3: CAWSGVGTSTDTQYF
DNA: TGTGCCTGGAGTGGGGTGGGGACTAGCACAGATACGCAGTATTTT

V: TRBV7-9
size: .
D: .
J: TRBJ1-2
length: 13
CDR3: CASSPTASYGYTF
DNA: TGTGCCAGCAGCCCGACAGCTTCCTATGGCTACACCTTC

V: TRBV25-1
size: few
D: .
J: TRBJ1-6
length: 15
CDR3: CASSESLKGVSPLHF
DNA: TGTGCCAGCAGTGAATCCCTTAAAGGGGTATCACCCCTCCACTTT

V: TRBV4-1
size: .
D: .
J: TRBJ2-7
length: 14
CDR3: CASSPGWAGDEQYF
DNA: TGCGCCAGCAGCCCTGGTTGGGCCGGAGACGAGCAGTACTTC

V: TRBV12-5
size: once
D: .
J: TRBJ2-4
length: 12
CDR3: CASGTTKNIQYF
DNA: TGTGCTAGTGGTACTACCAAAAACATTCAGTACTTC

V: TRBV3-1/TRBV3-2
size: .
D: .
J: TRBJ1-2
length: 17
CDR3: CASSQGGRQYLSYGYTF
DNA: TGTGCCAGCAGCCAAGGCGGGCGGCAGTACCTTTCCTATGGCTACACCTTC

V: TRBV7-9
size: once
D: TRBD2
J: TRBJ2-7
length: 15
CDR3: CASSLWEGPTYEQYF
DNA: TGTGCCAGCAGCTTATGGGAGGGACCCACCTACGAGCAGTACTTC

V: TRBV18
size: .
D: .
J: TRBJ2-7
length: 16
CDR3: CASSPQRGGDTYEQYF
DNA: TGTGCCAGCTCACCACAAAGGGGGGGCGATACCTACGAGCAGTACTTC

V: TRBV28
size: .
D: TRBD2
J: TRBJ2-7
length: 18
CDR3: CASSPRGAGGLSAYEQYF
DNA: TGTGCCAGCAGCCCCAGAGGAGCGGGGGGGCTATCGGCCTACGAGCAGTACTTC

V: TRBV18
size: .
D: .
J: TRBJ2-7
length: 14
CDR3: CASSPREGAYEQYF
DNA: TGTGCCAGCTCACCACGAGAGGGGGCCTACGAGCAGTACTTC

V: TRBV4-3
size: .
D: .
J: TRBJ2-7
length: 15
CDR3: CASSQDRGVSYEQYF
DNA: TGCGCCAGCAGCCAAGATCGTGGGGTCTCCTACGAGCAGTACTTC

V: TRBV18
size: .
D: .
J: TRBJ1-5
length: 16
CDR3: CASSPPGSLSNQPQHF
DNA: TGTGCCAGCTCACCACCCGGGAGTCTCAGCAATCAGCCCCAGCATTTT

V: TRBV7-2
size: .
D: TRBD2
J: TRBJ2-5
length: 15
CDR3: CASSLRGLLRETQYF
DNA: TGTGCCAGCAGCCTTCGGGGACTATTAAGAGAGACCCAGTACTTC

V: TRBV19
size: .
D: .
J: TRBJ1-1
length: 12
CDR3: CASSAASTEAFF
DNA: TGTGCCAGTAGCGCCGCGAGCACTGAAGCTTTCTTT

V: TRBV23-1
size: .
D: TRBD1
J: TRBJ1-4
length: 15
CDR3: CASSDRGKDNEKLFF
DNA: TGCGCCAGCAGCGACAGGGGGAAAGATAATGAAAAACTGTTTTTT

V: TRBV4-3
size: .
D: .
J: TRBJ1-6
length: 15
CDR3: CASSQEGDTRSPLHF
DNA: TGCGCCAGCAGCCAAGAAGGTGACACTAGATCACCCCTCCACTTT

V: TRBV11-1
size: few
D: TRBD1
J: TRBJ1-2
length: 16
CDR3: CASSLDGQAPLSGYTF
DNA: TGTGCCAGCAGCCTAGACGGACAGGCGCCGTTGAGTGGCTACACCTTC

V: TRBV18
size: .
D: TRBD1
J: TRBJ2-7
length: 16
CDR3: CASSPFTGGGGYEQYF
DNA: TGTGCCAGCTCACCTTTCACAGGGGGTGGGGGCTACGAGCAGTACTTC

V: TRBV11-2
size: .
D: .
J: TRBJ2-6
length: 14
CDR3: CASSFPTGANVLTF
DNA: TGTGCCAGCAGCTTCCCAACTGGGGCCAACGTCCTGACTTTC

V: TRBV6-5
size: .
D: TRBD2
J: TRBJ2-7
length: 15
CDR3: CASRRTREGPYEQYF
DNA: TGTGCCAGCAGGAGGACTAGAGAGGGCCCCTACGAGCAGTACTTC

V: TRBV11-2
size: .
D: .
J: TRBJ1-2
length: 15
CDR3: CASSLGRGRNYGYTF
DNA: TGTGCCAGCAGCCTGGGTCGCGGGCGGAACTATGGCTACACCTTC

V: TRBV7-2
size: .
D: TRBD1
J: TRBJ1-1
length: 15
CDR3: CASSLQGALDTEAFF
DNA: TGTGCCAGCAGCTTACAGGGGGCGTTGGACACTGAAGCTTTCTTT

V: TRBV10-3
size: .
D: TRBD2
J: TRBJ2-1
length: 15
CDR3: CANAEGLAVDNEQFF
DNA: TGTGCCAACGCCGAAGGACTAGCGGTTGATAATGAGCAGTTCTTC

V: TRBV12-3/TRBV12-4
size: .
D: .
J: TRBJ1-5
length: 13
CDR3: CASSAGWGQPQHF
DNA: TGTGCCAGCAGTGCAGGGTGGGGTCAGCCCCAGCATTTT

V: TRBV7-9
size: .
D: TRBD1
J: TRBJ1-1
length: 14
CDR3: CASSLGQANTEAFF
DNA: TGTGCCAGCAGCTTGGGACAGGCGAACACTGAAGCTTTCTTT

V: TRBV29-1
size: .
D: .
J: TRBJ1-2
length: 13
CDR3: CSATPSQAEGYTF
DNA: TGCAGCGCTACCCCGAGCCAGGCGGAAGGCTACACCTTC

V: TRBV10-1
size: .
D: TRBD2
J: TRBJ2-7
length: 14
CDR3: CASSVTSGSYEQYF
DNA: TGCGCCAGCAGCGTGACTAGCGGCTCCTACGAGCAGTACTTC